This TCR beta chain was sequenced in a study of Ad26.COV2.S vaccination and SARS-CoV-2 variants. This CDR3 region has 14 residues. Germline V gene sequence: CDR1 LGHDT, CDR2 YNNKEL (reference sequence). V was clipped by 4 bases and J by 2 bases, with 10 bases between them. Sample treatment: about 20 received Ad26.COV2.S at low or high dose, single or two shots; about 5 received placebo; per-sample allocation not given. On day 63 after the first injection, vaccine and placebo recipients gave samples. The method was immunoSEQ multiplex PCR; TCRdb's version includes in-frame clones alone and lacks a portion of them. The sample consists of 400,000 to 450,000 clones, 90% of them appearing once.

The source material was peripheral blood, sampled in a trial of Ad26.COV2.S vaccine versus placebo. The receptor was isolated from a person between 18 and 65 years old who received the Ad26.COV2.S COVID-19 vaccine or a placebo. The V call is TRBV3-1 (or the pseudogene TRBV3-2), the J call TRBJ2-3; weak D call: TRBD2 (6 bases). CDR3 in amino acids: CASSLRDFTDTQYF. The CDR3 bases are TGTGCCAGCAGCCTCCGGGACTTCACAGATACGCAGTATTTT.